The 32 T cell receptor beta chains below come from one sample, sequenced in a study of T cell repertoires in cytomegalovirus infection. Using its own MiXCR run on the reads, TCRdb lists one record per CDR3 protein. The sample records fewer than 550,000 distinct CDR3 sequences, about 11% being singletons. The specimen was PBMCs. Receptors originate from a human donor in good health (CMV status not recorded). Some clones in this sample may be carry-over from other donors' samples.

Ten or more counts support this clonotype. This chain uses TRBV7-2 with TRBJ1-5, with D perhaps TRBD1 (6 bases). Germline-derived CDR1 and CDR2 are SGHTA and FQGNSA. The V end was cut by 5 bases, the J end by 1 base, with 12 bases between. CDR3 length: 15 amino acids. The CDR3 is CASSRGGGSNQPQHF. The CDR3 region has the DNA TGTGCCAGCAGCAGAGGGGGGGGAAGCAATCAGCCCCAGCATTTT.

This clonotype was recorded many times. The V gene is TRBV11-2, the J gene TRBJ1-1; a weak D match, TRBD1 (5 bases). The V end was cut by 3 bases, the J end by 0 bases, with 14 bases between. CDR3 size: 16 residues. CDR1 is SGHAT, CDR2 FQNNGV, per germline. CDR3 sequence (DNA): TGTGCCAGCAGCTTGGGGCAGGGAAGCATGAACACTGAAGCTTTCTTT. Protein sequence: CASSLGQGSMNTEAFF.

This clonotype occurred many times. This chain connects TRBV4-1 to TRBJ2-1, with D possibly matching TRBD2 (5 bases). The germline CDR1 and CDR2 sequences are MGHRA and YSYEKL. The CDR3 extends over 14 amino acids. V gave up 1 base and J gave up 8 bases, with 12 bases separating them. The CDR3 reads CASSQGIRGYEQFF. The DNA for the CDR3 is TGCGCCAGCAGCCAAGGGATCCGCGGGTATGAGCAGTTCTTC.

Comment on this clonotype: An end of the junction does not agree with germline; a read error may underlie this. The chain links TRBV28 to TRBJ1-2; D possibly corresponds to TRBD1 (5 bases). The CDR3 consists of 15 residues. From germline, CDR1 is MDHEN and CDR2 SYDVKM. The CDR3 DNA follows: TGTGCCAGCAGTTTACCCATGACAGCTAACCATGGCTACACCTTC. Its translation: CASSLPMTANHGYTF.

This clonotype was picked up many times. This chain's CDR3 is CASSLWGAGGVNTGELFF. The CDR3 DNA sequence: TGTGCCAGCAGTTTATGGGGGGCGGGAGGAGTGAACACCGGGGAGCTGTTTTTT. This chain joins TRBV27 and TRBJ2-2; 8 nucleotides line up with TRBD2. This CDR3 has 18 amino acids. V was clipped by 1 base and J by 1 base; unmatched bases: 8. Germline V CDR1 and CDR2: MNHEY, SMNVEV (reference sequence).

This clonotype appeared once. The chain uses TRBV2 and TRBJ1-2; 7 bases are shared with TRBD1. The CDR3 length is 13 residues. Germline V gene data show CDR1 as SNHLY and CDR2 as FYNNEI. J lost 3 bases, V lost 7 bases, and 5 bases had no gene match. CDR3: CASNPDRDYGYTF. The CDR3, as DNA: TGTGCCAGCAACCCCGACAGGGACTATGGCTACACCTTC.

This clonotype occurred a few times. The chain links TRBV10-3 to TRBJ2-6, with 7 bases identical to TRBD1. CDR3 length: 17 amino acids. J was trimmed by 0 bases and V by 6 bases; bases with no gene match: 8. Germline loops: CDR1 ENHRY, CDR2 SYGVKD. The DNA for the CDR3 is TGTGCCATCAGCCCGGGACAGCCGACCTCTGGGGCCAACGTCCTGACTTTC. Amino acid sequence: CAISPGQPTSGANVLTF.

In its sample, this clonotype was seen a few times. The chain combines TRBV4-2 with TRBJ1-1, with a weak D call TRBD1 (5 bases). Germline V CDR1 and CDR2: LGHNA, YNFKEQ. V shed 0 bases and J shed 6 bases, with 11 bases lying between them. CDR3 length: 14 residues. The CDR3 region is CASSQDERDPEAFF. CDR3 nucleotides: TGTGCCAGCAGCCAAGATGAAAGGGACCCTGAAGCTTTCTTT.

The rearrangement uses TRBV5-5 and TRBJ1-2; the D is unclear. This CDR3 spans 15 amino acids. With 0 bases removed from V and 3 bases from J, the gap between germline ends came to 12 bases. The V gene's germline CDR1 is SGHKS and CDR2 YYEKEE (reference sequence). The CDR3 DNA reads TGTGCCAGCAGCTTGGGTCCCGGAACTGACTATGGCTACACCTTC. Its protein is CASSLGPGTDYGYTF.

The genes are TRBV11-3 and TRBJ1-1; 7 bases match TRBD1. With 1 base clipped from V and 6 bases from J, the junction kept 5 bases outside the gene matches. The CDR3 consists of 14 residues. Germline CDR1 and CDR2: SGHNT and YENEEA. CDR3 in amino acids: CASSLGQGLAEAFF. The CDR3 nucleotides are TGTGCCAGCAGCTTAGGACAGGGTTTGGCTGAAGCTTTCTTT.

Only a few counts were recorded for this clonotype. The V and J genes are TRBV20-1 and TRBJ2-3, with a possible D match to TRBD2 (5 bases). Trimming took off 3 bases at V and 2 bases at J, with 15 bases between the two ends. The CDR3 sequence is 15 residues long. CDR1 DFQATT and CDR2 SNEGSKA come from the germline V gene (reference sequence). The CDR3 sequence: CSASSARGSTDTQYF. The CDR3 nucleotides are TGCAGTGCTAGCAGCGCCCGAGGGTCCACAGATACGCAGTATTTT.

In its sample, this clonotype was seen many times. The CDR3 loop is CASRADRNYGYTF. The CDR3 DNA reads as TGTGCCAGCAGGGCGGACAGGAACTATGGCTACACCTTC. The V gene is TRBV7-9, the J gene TRBJ1-2, with 7 bases matching TRBD1. Looked up from germline, CDR1 is SEHNR and CDR2 is FQNEAQ (reference sequence). This CDR3 has 13 amino acids. V shed 6 bases, J shed 2 bases, and the junction held 3 bases outside the gene matches.

This clonotype was counted ten times or more. The CDR3 nucleotides read TGCGCCAGCACCCGACAGGGGGGACCTTCAGGAGGGTACAATGAGCAGTTCTTC. Protein sequence: CASTRQGGPSGGYNEQFF. The chain employs TRBV23-1 and TRBJ2-1; 9 bases fit TRBD1. TRBV23-1 is an ORF; its function is uncertain. There are 18 residues in the CDR3. Trimming removed 7 bases from V and 4 bases from J; junction bases left unmatched: 17.

This chain connects TRBV28 to TRBJ2-1, with 9 bases lining up with TRBD2. J gave up 3 bases and V 6 bases, and 6 bases lay outside the gene matches. The CDR3 runs 15 residues. Germline CDR1 reads MDHEN; CDR2 reads SYDVKM. The DNA of the CDR3 is TGTGCCAGCAGAGTTAGCGGGGGAGACTACAATGAGCAGTTCTTC. As protein: CASRVSGGDYNEQFF.

The chain couples TRBV20-1 to TRBJ2-2; tentative D call: TRBD1 (6 bases). There are 15 residues in the CDR3. Trimming shortened V by 2 bases and J by 0 bases, and 10 bases separated the two germline ends. Germline values: CDR1 DFQATT, CDR2 SNEGSKA (reference sequence). The DNA of the CDR3 is TGCAGTGCTAGAAAGGGGGTTACGAACACCGGGGAGCTGTTTTTT. Amino acid sequence: CSARKGVTNTGELFF.

This clonotype turned up a few times. CDR3 nucleotide sequence: TGCAGTGCTATGGGCGGGGCGGGGGATGAAAAACTGTTTTTT. It translates to CSAMGGAGDEKLFF. The V call is TRBV20-1, the J call TRBJ1-4; the D gene is possibly TRBD1 (5 bases). This CDR3 is 14 amino acids long. Germline CDR1 DFQATT, CDR2 SNEGSKA (reference sequence). The germline V and J ends were trimmed by 4 bases and 6 bases, with 15 bases remaining between them.

This clonotype was observed a few times. V and J are TRBV25-1 and TRBJ1-6; TRBD1 might be the D (6 bases). CDR3 length: 12 residues. V dropped 8 bases and J dropped 10 bases, with 12 bases sitting between them. Germline-derived CDR1 and CDR2 are MGHDK and SYGVNS. Here the CDR3 reads CASSGGESPLHF. Here the CDR3 DNA reads TGTGCCAGCTCTGGGGGCGAATCACCCCTCCACTTT.

This clonotype was found many times. V is TRBV7-2 and J is TRBJ1-1; tentative D call: TRBD1 (6 bases). Trimming shortened V by 7 bases and J by 1 base, and 16 bases separated the two germline ends. Germline V CDR1 and CDR2: SGHTA, FQGNSA. This CDR3 has 15 amino acids. CDR3 amino acids: CASTLAATGNTEAFF. CDR3 coding DNA: TGTGCCAGCACTCTAGCCGCGACAGGGAACACTGAAGCTTTCTTT.

This clonotype was recorded a few times. The chain links TRBV5-1 to TRBJ2-1, with 10 bases identical to TRBD1. Germline CDR1 SGHRS, CDR2 YFSETQ. The CDR3 runs to 16 residues. J gave up 2 bases and V 4 bases, and 6 bases lay outside the gene matches. CDR3 DNA sequence: TGCGCCAGCAGCCGGGACAGGGGAGACCCCTACAATGAGCAGTTCTTC. Its protein is CASSRDRGDPYNEQFF.

This clonotype was found many times. The chain combines TRBV19 with TRBJ2-5; 9 bases are a match to TRBD1. The CDR3 runs 14 residues. Germline V gene lookup returns CDR1 LNHDA and CDR2 SQIVND (reference sequence). V was pared by 7 bases and J by 4 bases, with 7 bases of the junction left unmatched. The DNA of the CDR3 is TGTGCCAGTACCCAGGGACAGGGTGGAGAGACCCAGTACTTC. Translation gives CASTQGQGGETQYF.

The V call is TRBV5-1, the J call TRBJ2-1; D is unresolved. The germline V and J ends were trimmed by 1 base and 3 bases, with 14 bases remaining between them. There are 16 residues in the CDR3. Germline V lookup: CDR1 SGHRS, CDR2 YFSETQ. The CDR3 protein is CASSLTVTFGYNEQFF. The DNA of the CDR3 is TGCGCCAGCAGCTTGACTGTCACGTTCGGCTACAATGAGCAGTTCTTC.

This clonotype was recorded many times. The chain carries TRBV7-3 and TRBJ2-7; the D is unclear. V was trimmed by 1 base and J by 5 bases, leaving 9 bases between them. The CDR3 is made up of 13 amino acids. Germline V CDR1 and CDR2: SGHTA, FQGTGA. CDR3 sequence reads: CASSLKVSHEQYF. The DNA for the CDR3 is TGTGCCAGCAGCTTAAAAGTCAGCCACGAGCAGTACTTC.

This clonotype was counted many times. CDR3 protein: CASSLRGTGDGELFF. The CDR3 DNA reads TGTGCCAGCAGCCTTCGTGGGACAGGGGACGGGGAGCTGTTTTTT. V usage is TRBV7-6 and J usage is TRBJ2-2, with 10 nucleotides matching TRBD1. Germline V CDR1 and CDR2: SGHVS, FNYEAQ. This CDR3 comprises 15 residues. V trimming: 5 bases; J trimming: 7 bases; junction bases outside the gene matches: 7. Supplemented by reference TRBV7-6 and TRBJ2-2, the full variable domain reads GAGVSQSPRYKVTKRGQDVALRCDPISGHVSLYWYRQALGQGPEFLTYFNYEAQQDKSGLPNDRFSAERPEGSISTLTIQRTEQRDSAMYRCASSLRGTGDGELFFGEGSRLTVL.

The sample holds many counts of this clonotype. The rearrangement joins TRBV6-1 to TRBJ2-3; no reliable D call. The germline V gene has CDR1 MNHNS and CDR2 SASEGT. V was cut by 1 base and J by 2 bases, with 4 bases left in between. The length of the CDR3 is 13 residues. This CDR3 reads CASSEVDTDTQYF. The CDR3 nucleotides are TGTGCCAGCAGTGAAGTGGACACAGATACGCAGTATTTT.

This clonotype was recorded at least ten times. The chain links TRBV6-5 to TRBJ1-5, with 11 positions matching TRBD1. The V segment lost 2 bases and the J segment 7 bases; nucleotides outside the gene matches: 1. The CDR3 has 14 amino acids. Germline CDR1 and CDR2: MNHEY and SVGAGI. The CDR3 here is CASSYGDRGQPQHF. The CDR3 nucleotides are TGTGCCAGCAGTTACGGGGACAGGGGGCAGCCCCAGCATTTT.

This clonotype was observed at least ten times. V usage is TRBV27 and J usage is TRBJ2-7; no reliable D call. Trimming pared 0 bases from V and 2 bases from J, leaving 17 bases between. Looked up from germline, CDR1 is MNHEY and CDR2 is SMNVEV (reference sequence). The CDR3 is 17 residues long. In DNA form, the CDR3 reads TGTGCCAGCAGTTTATCGTCGGCAGCGTCATGGCCCTACGAGCAGTACTTC. Translation: CASSLSSAASWPYEQYF.

There are many counts of this clonotype. The rearrangement joins TRBV7-2 to TRBJ2-1, with TRBD2 as a possible D gene (5 bases). The CDR3 is 15 residues long. Germline V lookup: CDR1 SGHTA, CDR2 FQGNSA. Trimming stripped 6 bases from V and 1 base from J, with 13 bases between. This CDR3 reads CASSSARTSYNEQFF. The CDR3 nucleotides read TGTGCCAGCAGTTCTGCAAGGACTTCCTACAATGAGCAGTTCTTC.

This clonotype came up many times. The chain's CDR3 is CATSDPGTSSFVDEQFF. Here the CDR3 DNA reads TGTGCCACCAGTGATCCCGGGACTAGCTCGTTTGTCGATGAGCAGTTCTTC. The gene calls are TRBV24-1 and TRBJ2-1, with 9 nucleotides matching TRBD2. Trimming cost V 3 bases and J 8 bases; bases outside gene matches: 13. There are 17 residues in the CDR3. CDR1 and CDR2 (germline): KGHDR, SFDVKD.

This clonotype was detected a few times. This rearrangement joins TRBV9 to TRBJ2-2; D might be TRBD2 (7 bases). The CDR3 consists of 15 residues. Germline CDR1 is SGDLS and CDR2 is YYNGEE. Trimming stripped 2 bases from V and 4 bases from J, with 12 bases between. The CDR3 nucleotides read TGTGCCAGCAGCGTTGGGGGGGCCGGCACCGGGGAGCTGTTTTTT. Translating gives CASSVGGAGTGELFF. The complete variable domain, with remaining parts taken from reference TRBV9 and TRBJ2-2, reads DSGVTQTPKHLITATGQRVTLRCSPRSGDLSVYWYQQSLDQGLQFLIQYYNGEERAKGNILERFSAQQFPDLHSELNLSSLELGDSALYFCASSVGGAGTGELFFGEGSRLTVL.

This clonotype has at least ten counts. The chain uses TRBV18 and TRBJ2-3; D remains ambiguous. Germline loops: CDR1 KGHSH, CDR2 LQKENI. V shed 2 bases and J shed 2 bases, with 11 bases lying between them. CDR3 length: 15 amino acids. This CDR3 is CASSPRDSSTDTQYF. The DNA of the CDR3 is TGTGCCAGCTCACCAAGAGACTCATCCACAGATACGCAGTATTTT.

V and J are TRBV20-1 and TRBJ2-3; TRBD2 agrees at 11 bases. Germline V CDR1 and CDR2: DFQATT, SNEGSKA (reference sequence). The CDR3 sequence is 16 residues long. V dropped 3 bases and J dropped 1; count of bases not matched to a gene: 6. CDR3 residues: CSASTSGGPGTDTQYF. In DNA, the CDR3 is TGCAGTGCTAGTACTAGCGGGGGCCCTGGCACAGATACGCAGTATTTT.

This clonotype appeared many times. V gene TRBV5-4 combines with J gene TRBJ2-7; TRBD2 matches 12 bases. Germline lookup yields CDR1 SGHNT and CDR2 YYREEE (reference sequence). The junction had 10 bases not matched to a gene; V was cut back by 4 bases and J by 5 bases. The CDR3 runs to 16 residues. The CDR3 DNA reads as TGTGCCAGCAGCGCTCATCGACTAGCGGGAGAGCACGAGCAGTACTTC. This translates into CASSAHRLAGEHEQYF. The whole variable domain, filled in from reference TRBV5-4 and TRBJ2-7, reads ETGVTQSPTHLIKTRGQQVTLRCSSQSGHNTVSWYQQALGQGPQFIFQYYREEENGRGNFPPRFSGLQFPNYSSELNVNALELDDSALYLCASSAHRLAGEHEQYFGPGTRLTVT.